The rows below give T cell receptor beta chains drawn from one sample of a study of OX40 agonist ivuxolimab in advanced cancers. TCRdb's copy holds only in-frame clones and misses some; the assay was immunoSEQ multiplex PCR. Seen here are about 87,000 clones, 80% to 90% observed once, and the top ten hold 1.5% to 2%. The specimen was CD4+ or CD8+ T cells sorted from blood, collected in a trial of the OX40 agonist ivuxolimab. The receptors stem from an adult with an advanced solid tumor such as melanoma, head and neck, liver or kidney cancer. Each CDR3 is given with its conserved first and last residue. The D gene is left open where the match is weak. Some rows mark clone size as missing; the rest say once, few, many or name a class of expanded clone.

-	TRBV5-6	14	TRBJ2-7	-	TGTGCCAGCAGCCCGGCTAGCACTACCTACGAGCAGTACTTC	CASSPASTTYEQYF
-	TRBV15	16	TRBJ2-6	-	TGTGCCACCAGCAGAGATCTGGGGGCTGGGGCCAACGTCCTGACTTTC	CATSRDLGAGANVLTF
-	TRBV11-3	13	TRBJ2-2	-	TGTGCCAGCAGCTCCACTGCCACCGGGGAGCTGTTTTTT	CASSSTATGELFF
-	TRBV6-1	13	TRBJ1-4	-	TGTGCCAGCAGTGGACGTTTGTTGGAAAAACTGTTTTTT	CASSGRLLEKLFF
-	TRBV7-8	16	TRBJ2-1	TRBD1	TGTGCCAGCACCCTGGTGGGGGACAGGGTAAGGGATGAGCAGTTCTTC	CASTLVGDRVRDEQFF
-	TRBV2	16	TRBJ2-5	TRBD2	TGTGCCAGCAGTGAGCCCCTAGCGGGGGTAATAGAGACCCAGTACTTC	CASSEPLAGVIETQYF
-	TRBV11-2	13	TRBJ2-7	-	TGTGCCAGCAGCTTAGCGCTCCTCAACGAGCAGTACTTC	CASSLALLNEQYF
once	TRBV27	15	TRBJ1-5	TRBD1	TGTGCCAGCAGTCCGGCGGACAGGGTGGCTCAGCCCCAGCATTTT	CASSPADRVAQPQHF
-	TRBV7-2	15	TRBJ2-2	TRBD2	TGTGCCAGCAGCTTAGTTAGCGGGAGAACCGGGGAGCTGTTTTTT	CASSLVSGRTGELFF
-	TRBV19	13	TRBJ2-3	TRBD1	TGTGCCAGTAACGACAGGGGCCGAGATACGCAGTATTTT	CASNDRGRDTQYF
once	TRBV2	13	TRBJ2-1	-	TGTGCCAGCATGAGGGACTCGAACAATGAGCAGTTCTTC	CASMRDSNNEQFF
once	TRBV5-1	14	TRBJ2-7	TRBD1	TGCGCCAGCGGCAACCGGGACAGGGGGCGCGAGCAGTACTTC	CASGNRDRGREQYF
-	TRBV7-6	15	TRBJ2-1	-	TGTGCCAGCAGCTTAGACCCAGGGATTTACAATGAGCAGTTCTTC	CASSLDPGIYNEQFF
-	TRBV5-5	15	TRBJ1-5	TRBD1	TGTGCCAGCAGCTTTCAAACAGGGGGAGAACAGCCCCAGCATTTT	CASSFQTGGEQPQHF
-	TRBV6-6	15	TRBJ1-1	TRBD1	TGTGCCAGCAGTTACTCGGGACAGCTGAACACTGAAGCTTTCTTT	CASSYSGQLNTEAFF
-	TRBV6-5	16	TRBJ2-5	-	TGTGCCAGCAGTTACTCGAGCCAGAACCTGGGGGGGACCCAGTACTTC	CASSYSSQNLGGTQYF
-	TRBV13	17	TRBJ1-3	TRBD1	TGTGCCAGCAGCTTAGACCTGGGACAGGGAGTTGGAAACACCATATATTTT	CASSLDLGQGVGNTIYF
few	TRBV7-2	13	TRBJ1-1	-	TGTGCCAGCAGCTTAGCACAGAACACTGAAGCTTTCTTT	CASSLAQNTEAFF
-	TRBV4-1	15	TRBJ2-6	-	TGCGCCAGCAGCCAAGATAGTCGTGGGGCCAACGTCCTGACTTTC	CASSQDSRGANVLTF
-	TRBV5-6	16	TRBJ2-1	-	TGTGCCAGCAGCGGGGGAACTGGGGGTAATCTCTATGAGCAGTTCTTC	CASSGGTGGNLYEQFF
once	TRBV7-6	15	TRBJ1-5	-	TGTGCCAGCAGCTTAGCTCCTTCACAAGGCCAGCCCCAACATTTT	CASSLAPSQGQPQHF
-	TRBV10-1	15	TRBJ2-2	TRBD1	TGCGCCAGCAGCCCCGGACAGGGAAGGACCGGGGAGCTGTTTTTT	CASSPGQGRTGELFF
once	TRBV15	15	TRBJ2-1	TRBD2	TGTGCCACCAGCAGATCCCTAGCGGGAGAACATGAGCAGTTCTTC	CATSRSLAGEHEQFF
few	TRBV5-6	15	TRBJ2-7	-	TGTGCCAGCAGTAGATGGGGGCTTGGCTCCTACGAGCAGTACTTC	CASSRWGLGSYEQYF
once	TRBV19	13	TRBJ2-3	-	TGTGCCAGTAGTCCAGGAGCATCCGATACGCAGTATTTT	CASSPGASDTQYF
-	TRBV14	14	TRBJ1-6	-	TGTGCCAGCAGCCAATATCTCAAGAATTCACCCCTCCACTTT	CASSQYLKNSPLHF
-	TRBV7-2	12	TRBJ1-2	-	TGTGCCAGCACGGTGGGGAACTATGGCTACACCTTC	CASTVGNYGYTF
-	TRBV11-2	15	TRBJ1-2	-	TGTGCCAGCACCTCCCCCAGGGGAAGGGACTATGGCTACACCTTC	CASTSPRGRDYGYTF
-	TRBV7-9	14	TRBJ2-7	TRBD1	TGTGCCAGCAGCTTAGCTATGGGACAGCATATCCAGTCCTTC	CASSLAMGQHIQSF
-	TRBV7-2	15	TRBJ1-1	-	TGTGCCAGCAGCTTAGGTGACTGGCCGAACACTGAAGCTTTCTTT	CASSLGDWPNTEAFF
-	TRBV7-9	17	TRBJ1-6	TRBD1	TGTGCCAGCAGCTTACCTGGGACAGGGGTGATTAATTCACCCCTCCACTTT	CASSLPGTGVINSPLHF
once	TRBV14	18	TRBJ2-5	-	TGTGCCAGCAGCCAAGAGGGAAGACGACTCTATAGCCAAGAGACCCAGTACTTC	CASSQEGRRLYSQETQYF
-	TRBV7-9	13	TRBJ2-1	-	TGTGCCAGCAGGCCCGCCGGGGTCCATGAGCAGTTCTTC	CASRPAGVHEQFF
-	TRBV30	18	TRBJ2-5	TRBD2	TGTGCCTGGAGCGGAGGGTCGGGGGGGAGAACTGATTTGAGGACCCAGTACTTC	CAWSGGSGGRTDLRTQYF
-	TRBV29-1	13	TRBJ2-5	-	TGCAGCGACCGATCTGCCGGCGTCGAGACCCAGTACTTC	CSDRSAGVETQYF
-	TRBV7-7	15	TRBJ2-1	TRBD2	TGTGCCAGCAGCTTAGCGGGAGGGTTTAGCAATGAGCAGTTCTTC	CASSLAGGFSNEQFF
-	TRBV7-2	15	TRBJ1-2	-	TGTGCCAGCAGCTTAGCAGAAAGGCAGGGGAGAGGCTACACCTTC	CASSLAERQGRGYTF
-	TRBV19	14	TRBJ1-4	TRBD1	TGTGCCAGTAGTTTCACAGGGGGTGATGAAAAACTGTTTTTT	CASSFTGGDEKLFF
-	TRBV7-2	14	TRBJ2-7	-	TGTGCCAGCACTATGAAGGGTGTCTCCTACGAGCAGTACTTC	CASTMKGVSYEQYF
-	TRBV5-1	13	TRBJ1-5	-	TGCGCCAGCAGCCCGGGGGCCGGGGGGCCCCAGCATTTT	CASSPGAGGPQHF
-	TRBV7-2	14	TRBJ2-1	-	TGTGCCAGCAGCTTTAGCGGGACAGACAATGAGCAGTTCTTC	CASSFSGTDNEQFF
-	TRBV5-1	16	TRBJ1-5	-	TGCGCCAGCAGCTTGGGCCCCACAGGGACCAATCAGCCCCAGCATTTT	CASSLGPTGTNQPQHF
-	TRBV5-4	15	TRBJ1-2	-	TGTGCCAGCAGCTTGGCGCCGCATACAGAGTATGGCTACACCTTC	CASSLAPHTEYGYTF
-	TRBV11-2	14	TRBJ1-2	TRBD1	TGTGCCAGCAGCCCGGACAGGGCGAACTATGGCTACACCTTC	CASSPDRANYGYTF
-	TRBV6-4	15	TRBJ1-2	TRBD1	TGTGCCAGCAGTGTCGAGACAGGGAACTACTATGGCTACACCTTC	CASSVETGNYYGYTF
-	TRBV5-1	14	TRBJ2-7	-	TGCGCCAGCAGCTTGGCCCCCGGCGAATACGAGCAGTACTTC	CASSLAPGEYEQYF